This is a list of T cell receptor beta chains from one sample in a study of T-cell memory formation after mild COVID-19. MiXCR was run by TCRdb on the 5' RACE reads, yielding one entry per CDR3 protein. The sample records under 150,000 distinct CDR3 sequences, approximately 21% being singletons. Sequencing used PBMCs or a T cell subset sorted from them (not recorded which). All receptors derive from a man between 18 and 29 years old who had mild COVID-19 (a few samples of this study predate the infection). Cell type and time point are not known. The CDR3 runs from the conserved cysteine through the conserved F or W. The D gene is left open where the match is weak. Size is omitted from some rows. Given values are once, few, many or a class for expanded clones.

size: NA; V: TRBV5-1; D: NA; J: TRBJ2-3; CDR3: CASSSGRDWGTDTQYF; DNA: TGCGCCAGCAGCTCTGGACGGGACTGGGGCACAGATACGCAGTATTTT
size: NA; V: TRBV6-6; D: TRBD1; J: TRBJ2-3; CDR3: CASTTTGVLRTDTQYF; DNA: TGTGCCAGCACCACAACAGGGGTTTTGCGCACTGATACGCAGTATTTT
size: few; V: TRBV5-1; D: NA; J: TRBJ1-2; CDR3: CASSLGPGDYGYTF; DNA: TGCGCCAGCAGCTTGGGTCCGGGAGACTATGGCTACACCTTC
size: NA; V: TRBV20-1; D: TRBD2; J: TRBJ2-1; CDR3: CSARDLMGLAGQKSEQFF; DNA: TGCAGTGCTAGAGATTTGATGGGACTAGCGGGGCAAAAGAGTGAGCAGTTCTTC
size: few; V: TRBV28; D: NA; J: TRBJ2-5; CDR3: CASSLFPSFETQYF; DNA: TGTGCCAGCAGTTTATTCCCTAGTTTCGAGACCCAGTACTTC
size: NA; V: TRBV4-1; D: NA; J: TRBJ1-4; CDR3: CASSQVGGFNEKLFF; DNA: TGCGCCAGCAGCCAAGTAGGAGGATTTAATGAAAAACTGTTTTTT
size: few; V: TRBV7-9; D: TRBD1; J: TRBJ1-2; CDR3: CASLAGTGNYGYTF; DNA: TGTGCCAGCCTCGCCGGGACAGGGAACTATGGCTACACCTTC
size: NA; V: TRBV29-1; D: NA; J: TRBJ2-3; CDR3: CSLSGGPGDTQYF; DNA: TGCAGCCTCTCAGGGGGGCCGGGAGATACGCAGTATTTT
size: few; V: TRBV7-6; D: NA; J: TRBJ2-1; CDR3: CASSLEVLSEQFF; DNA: TGTGCCAGCAGCTTAGAGGTACTAAGTGAGCAGTTCTTC
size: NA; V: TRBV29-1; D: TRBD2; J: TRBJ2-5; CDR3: CSVVRLAGGQETQYF; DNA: TGCAGCGTTGTAAGGCTAGCGGGGGGCCAAGAGACCCAGTACTTC
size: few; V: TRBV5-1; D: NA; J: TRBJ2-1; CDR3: CASSLAVSPGVNEQFF; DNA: TGCGCCAGCAGCTTGGCCGTTTCCCCGGGTGTAAATGAGCAGTTCTTC
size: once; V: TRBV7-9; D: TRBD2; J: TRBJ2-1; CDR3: CASSFSGEYNEQFF; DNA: TGTGCCAGCAGCTTTAGCGGGGAGTACAATGAGCAGTTCTTC
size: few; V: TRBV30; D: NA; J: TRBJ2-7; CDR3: CAWSVLGGNEQYF; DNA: TGTGCCTGGAGTGTACTAGGAGGGAACGAGCAGTACTTC
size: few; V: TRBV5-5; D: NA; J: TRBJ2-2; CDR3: CASSLVGQNTGELFF; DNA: TGTGCCAGCAGCTTGGTTGGACAGAACACCGGGGAGCTGTTTTTT
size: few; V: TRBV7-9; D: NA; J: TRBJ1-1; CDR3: CASSLSGERRVTNTEAFF; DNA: TGTGCCAGCAGCTTATCTGGGGAGCGCCGGGTCACGAACACTGAAGCTTTCTTT
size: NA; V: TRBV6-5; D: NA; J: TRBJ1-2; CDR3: CASSYSGAGARANYGYTF; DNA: TGTGCCAGCAGTTACTCCGGGGCAGGGGCCCGAGCTAACTATGGCTACACCTTC
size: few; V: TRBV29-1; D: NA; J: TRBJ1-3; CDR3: CSVEKVDRGNTIYF; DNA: TGCAGCGTTGAAAAAGTGGATCGCGGAAACACCATATATTTT
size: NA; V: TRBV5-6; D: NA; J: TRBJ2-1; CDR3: CASRLAGDGNEQFF; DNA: TGTGCCAGCAGATTGGCAGGGGATGGGAATGAGCAGTTCTTC
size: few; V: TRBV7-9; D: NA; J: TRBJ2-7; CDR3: CAGRGDSLHAYEQYF; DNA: TGTGCCGGGCGGGGGGACAGCCTCCACGCCTACGAGCAGTACTTC
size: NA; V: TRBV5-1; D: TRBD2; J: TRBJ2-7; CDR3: CASRGGNYEQYF; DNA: TGCGCCAGCCGGGGAGGGAACTACGAGCAGTACTTC
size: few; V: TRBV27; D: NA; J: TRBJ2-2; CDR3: CASSLYMGLSGTGELFF; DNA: TGTGCCAGCAGTTTATATATGGGACTTTCGGGGACCGGGGAGCTGTTTTTT
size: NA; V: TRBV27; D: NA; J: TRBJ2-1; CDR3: CASSLSAGSTYNEQFF; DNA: TGTGCCAGCAGTTTATCAGCAGGGTCGACCTACAATGAGCAGTTCTTC
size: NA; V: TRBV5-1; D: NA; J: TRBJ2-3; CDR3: CASSEGGKSTDTQYF; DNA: TGCGCCAGCAGCGAGGGGGGAAAGAGCACAGATACGCAGTATTTT
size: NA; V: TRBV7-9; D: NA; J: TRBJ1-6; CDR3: CASQSFGASPLHF; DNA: TGTGCCAGCCAAAGCTTCGGTGCTTCACCCCTCCACTTT
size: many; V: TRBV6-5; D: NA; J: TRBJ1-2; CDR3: CASSYSANYGYTF; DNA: TGTGCCAGCAGTTACTCGGCTAACTATGGCTACACCTTC
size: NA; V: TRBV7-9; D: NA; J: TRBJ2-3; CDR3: CASRSTNQGIGTDTQYF; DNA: TGTGCCAGCAGATCCACTAATCAGGGAATCGGAACAGATACGCAGTATTTT
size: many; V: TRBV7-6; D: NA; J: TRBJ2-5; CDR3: CASSPTRVQETQYF; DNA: TGTGCCAGCAGCCCGACAAGGGTTCAAGAGACCCAGTACTTC
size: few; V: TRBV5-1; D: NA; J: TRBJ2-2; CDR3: CASSLPPDWNTGELFF; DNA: TGCGCCAGCAGCCTCCCTCCGGACTGGAACACCGGGGAGCTGTTTTTT
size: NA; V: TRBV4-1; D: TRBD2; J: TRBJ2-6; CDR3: CASSPLPGGAGANVLTF; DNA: TGCGCCAGCAGCCCCCTCCCCGGGGGGGCTGGGGCCAACGTCCTGACTTTC